The rows below give T cell receptor beta chains drawn from one sample of a study of PD-1 blockade in classical Hodgkin lymphoma. Some clones are missing from TCRdb's copy, which holds only in-frame ones; the method was immunoSEQ multiplex PCR. The table has 20,000 to 30,000 clones, about 81% seen once. The sequencing used peripheral blood mononuclear cells (PBMCs), collected before the fourth cycle of nivolumab. The receptors were gathered from a human donor with classical Hodgkin lymphoma. CDR3s include the opening cysteine and the closing phenylalanine or tryptophan. Each record gives: D gene, clone size, J gene, V gene, CDR3 protein, CDR3 DNA. A D gene is named only where the DNA matches it firmly. Clone size is stated in some rows and not others, as once, few, many or a class when expanded.

NA NA TRBJ2-2 TRBV11-1 CASSFRRQVMNTGELFF TGTGCCAGCAGCTTTCGCCGGCAGGTGATGAACACCGGGGAGCTGTTTTTT
NA NA TRBJ1-1 TRBV4-1 CASSQLDLSPEAFF TGCGCCAGCAGCCAACTGGACTTAAGCCCTGAAGCTTTCTTT
TRBD1 NA TRBJ2-2 TRBV5-1 CASSPRGPGELFF TGCGCCAGCAGCCCCAGGGGGCCCGGGGAGCTGTTTTTT
TRBD2 NA TRBJ2-1 TRBV5-1 CASSLKEWTSGGPLKNEQFF TGCGCCAGCAGCTTAAAAGAGTGGACTAGCGGGGGGCCCTTAAAGAATGAGCAGTTCTTC
NA NA TRBJ1-6 TRBV27 CASSSPMLGGPSPLHF TGTGCCAGCAGTTCCCCGATGCTTGGGGGTCCTTCACCCCTCCACTTT
NA NA TRBJ1-1 TRBV6-5 CASSYSGAEAFF TGTGCCAGCAGTTACTCGGGCGCTGAAGCTTTCTTT
NA NA TRBJ2-5 TRBV2 CASSEGRAGETQYF TGTGCCAGCAGTGAAGGCAGGGCTGGGGAGACCCAGTACTTC
NA NA TRBJ2-3 TRBV30 CAWSKRGRTDTQYF TGTGCCTGGAGTAAACGGGGACGGACAGATACGCAGTATTTT
NA once TRBJ1-4 TRBV5-5 CASSFLGGHEKLFF TGTGCCAGCAGCTTCCTCGGGGGGCATGAAAAACTGTTTTTT
TRBD1 NA TRBJ2-5 TRBV19 CAIPYRGGETQYF TGTGCCATCCCTTACAGGGGTGGGGAGACCCAGTACTTC
NA NA TRBJ2-3 TRBV29-1 CSVVIGSPDTQYF TGCAGCGTTGTAATCGGGTCCCCAGATACGCAGTATTTT
NA NA TRBJ2-7 TRBV27 CASQAGLWPTYEQYF TGTGCCAGCCAGGCAGGCCTGTGGCCCACCTACGAGCAGTACTTC
TRBD1 NA TRBJ1-2 TRBV2 CASRGQGTYTF TGTGCCAGCAGGGGACAGGGAACCTACACCTTC
TRBD2 NA TRBJ2-1 TRBV2 CASSPTAGGGDEQFF TGTGCCAGCAGCCCCACAGCGGGGGGTGGGGATGAGCAGTTCTTC
NA NA TRBJ1-1 TRBV2 CASSDTGTMNTEAFF TGTGCCAGCAGTGATACAGGGACTATGAACACTGAAGCTTTCTTT
NA NA TRBJ2-1 TRBV19 CASTQTGLSYNEQFF TGTGCCAGTACCCAAACCGGGCTATCCTACAATGAGCAGTTCTTC
TRBD1 NA TRBJ2-1 TRBV7-6 CASSLNRGQDEQFF TGTGCCAGCAGCTTAAACAGGGGGCAAGATGAGCAGTTCTTC
NA NA TRBJ2-5 TRBV27 CASSFGGRETQYF TGTGCCAGCAGTTTTGGGGGAAGAGAGACCCAGTACTTC
NA few TRBJ1-5 TRBV5-1 CASRLDGPNQPQHF TGCGCCAGCAGGTTGGACGGTCCCAATCAGCCCCAGCATTTT
NA NA TRBJ2-7 TRBV7-2 CASSLQGIPYEQYF TGTGCCAGCAGCCTCCAAGGAATTCCTTACGAGCAGTACTTC
TRBD2 NA TRBJ2-1 TRBV19 CASSIDSLGLAGLYNEQFF TGTGCCAGTAGTATAGATTCACTTGGACTAGCGGGGCTTTACAATGAGCAGTTCTTC
NA NA TRBJ1-1 TRBV28 CASAPDSLNTEAFF TGTGCCAGCGCCCCCGACAGCTTAAACACTGAAGCTTTCTTT
NA NA TRBJ2-6 TRBV7-8 CASSLWYHQISGANVLTF TGTGCCAGCAGCTTATGGTACCACCAGATCTCTGGGGCCAACGTCCTGACTTTC
NA few TRBJ2-7 TRBV21-1 CASSKKGRACREQYF TGTGCCAGCAGCAAAAAGGGGCGGGCCTGCCGGGAGCAGTACTTC
NA once TRBJ1-1 TRBV7-2 CASSLVQVNTEAFF TGTGCCAGCAGCTTAGTACAGGTGAACACTGAAGCTTTCTTT
NA once TRBJ1-1 TRBV9 CASSVEGMNTEAFF TGTGCCAGCAGCGTAGAGGGGATGAACACTGAAGCTTTCTTT
NA NA TRBJ1-3 TRBV7-2 CASSLEGRRRRTGNTIYF TGTGCCAGCAGCTTAGAGGGTCGGAGGCGACGGACTGGAAACACCATATATTTT
NA NA TRBJ1-6 TRBV19 CASKLDRMNSPLHF TGTGCCAGTAAACTTGACAGGATGAATTCACCCCTCCACTTT
NA NA TRBJ1-5 TRBV30 CAWTYPGYSNQPQHF TGTGCCTGGACCTACCCCGGCTATAGCAATCAGCCCCAGCATTTT
NA NA TRBJ2-1 TRBV7-2 CASSFHSGGTNEQFF TGTGCCAGCAGCTTCCATAGCGGTGGGACGAATGAGCAGTTCTTC
TRBD1 NA TRBJ2-7 TRBV6-5 CASSPGGFSYEQYF TGTGCCAGCAGTCCAGGGGGTTTCTCCTACGAGCAGTACTTC
NA once TRBJ2-3 TRBV27 CASSTFGGSTTDTQYF TGTGCCAGCAGCACCTTCGGGGGCTCTACGACAGATACGCAGTATTTT
NA NA TRBJ2-3 TRBV4-1 CASSQVRRTEGFRTDTQYF TGCGCCAGCAGCCAAGTACGCCGGACAGAAGGTTTCCGCACAGATACGCAGTATTTT
NA NA TRBJ2-7 TRBV6-6 CASSFTDYEQYF TGTGCCAGCAGTTTCACAGACTACGAGCAGTACTTC
TRBD1 NA TRBJ1-2 TRBV7-2 CASSWGQIYAGYTF TGTGCCAGCAGCTGGGGACAGATATATGCTGGCTACACCTTC
TRBD1 NA TRBJ1-2 TRBV10-3 CAIRVGQGNGYTF TGTGCCATCAGGGTGGGACAGGGAAATGGCTACACCTTC
NA few TRBJ2-2 TRBV9 CASSGIRDSNTGELFF TGTGCCAGCAGCGGTATCAGGGATTCGAACACCGGGGAGCTGTTTTTT
NA NA TRBJ2-3 TRBV13 CASSHTDTQYF TGTGCCAGCAGCCACACAGATACGCAGTATTTT
NA NA TRBJ2-7 TRBV5-4 CASSLDWDPWSSYEQYF TGTGCCAGCAGCTTGGATTGGGACCCGTGGAGCTCCTACGAGCAGTACTTC
TRBD1 once TRBJ2-7 TRBV10-1 CASSRDRAYEQYF TGCGCCAGCAGTCGGGACAGGGCCTACGAGCAGTACTTC
TRBD2 once TRBJ2-1 TRBV5-6 CASIPGGARYNEQFF TGTGCCAGCATCCCCGGGGGGGCCAGGTACAATGAGCAGTTCTTC
TRBD1 NA TRBJ1-2 TRBV28 CASSRTGDYTF TGTGCCAGCAGTCGGACAGGGGACTACACCTTC
NA NA TRBJ2-7 TRBV2 CASYGGYGMNEQYF TGTGCCAGTTACGGAGGTTACGGGATGAACGAGCAGTACTTC